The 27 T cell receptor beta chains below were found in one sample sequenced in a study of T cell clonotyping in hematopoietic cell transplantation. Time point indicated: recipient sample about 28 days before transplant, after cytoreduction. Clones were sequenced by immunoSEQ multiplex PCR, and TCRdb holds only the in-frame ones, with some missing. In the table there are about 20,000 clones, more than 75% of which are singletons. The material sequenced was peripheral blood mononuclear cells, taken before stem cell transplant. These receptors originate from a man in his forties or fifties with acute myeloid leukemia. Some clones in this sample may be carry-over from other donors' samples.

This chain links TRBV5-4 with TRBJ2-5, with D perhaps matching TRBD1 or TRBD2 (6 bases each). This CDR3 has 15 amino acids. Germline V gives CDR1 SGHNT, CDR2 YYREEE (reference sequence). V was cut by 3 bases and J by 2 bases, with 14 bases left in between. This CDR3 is CASSSPGGAQETQYF. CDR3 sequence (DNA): TGTGCCAGCAGCTCGCCCGGGGGCGCACAAGAGACCCAGTACTTC. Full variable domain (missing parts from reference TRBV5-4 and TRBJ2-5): ETGVTQSPTHLIKTRGQQVTLRCSSQSGHNTVSWYQQALGQGPQFIFQYYREEENGRGNFPPRFSGLQFPNYSSELNVNALELDDSALYLCASSSPGGAQETQYFGPGTRLLVL.

Here the CDR3 DNA reads TGCAGCGCCCATTCCGGGTACACCGGGGAGCTGTTTTTT. This codes for CSAHSGYTGELFF. The chain combines TRBV29-1 with TRBJ2-2; no reliable D call. Trimming cost V 7 bases and J 3 bases, with 12 bases left between them. The CDR3 runs 13 residues. Germline CDR1 is SQVTM and CDR2 is ANQGSEA.

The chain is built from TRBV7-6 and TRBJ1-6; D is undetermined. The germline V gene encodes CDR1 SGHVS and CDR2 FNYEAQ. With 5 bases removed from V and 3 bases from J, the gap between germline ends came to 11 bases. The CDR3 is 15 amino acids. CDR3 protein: CASSPAPYYNSPLHF. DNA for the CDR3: TGTGCCAGCAGCCCGGCTCCCTACTATAATTCACCCCTCCACTTT.

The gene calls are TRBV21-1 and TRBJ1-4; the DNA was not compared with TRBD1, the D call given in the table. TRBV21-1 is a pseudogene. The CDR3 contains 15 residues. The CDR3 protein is CASSEYRAANEKLFF. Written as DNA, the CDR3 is TGTGCCAGCAGCGAATACAGGGCAGCTAATGAAAAACTGTTTTTT.

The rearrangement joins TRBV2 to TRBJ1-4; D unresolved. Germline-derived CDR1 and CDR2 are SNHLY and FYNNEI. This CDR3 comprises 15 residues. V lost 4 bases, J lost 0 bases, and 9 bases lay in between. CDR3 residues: CASSVLRTTNEKLFF. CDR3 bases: TGTGCCAGCAGTGTTTTGAGGACAACTAATGAAAAACTGTTTTTT. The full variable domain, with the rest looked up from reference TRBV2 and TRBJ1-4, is EPEVTQTPSHQVTQMGQEVILRCVPISNHLYFYWYRQILGQKVEFLVSFYNNEISEKSEIFDDQFSVERPDGSNFTLKIRSTKLEDSAMYFCASSVLRTTNEKLFFGSGTQLSVL.

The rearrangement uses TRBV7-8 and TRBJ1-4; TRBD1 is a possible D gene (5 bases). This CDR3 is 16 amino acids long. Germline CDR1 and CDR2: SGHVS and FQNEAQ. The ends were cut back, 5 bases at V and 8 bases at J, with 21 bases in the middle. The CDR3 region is CASSVLLTGPTEKLFF. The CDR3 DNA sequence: TGTGCCAGCAGCGTACTACTCACGGGACCCACAGAAAAACTGTTTTTT.

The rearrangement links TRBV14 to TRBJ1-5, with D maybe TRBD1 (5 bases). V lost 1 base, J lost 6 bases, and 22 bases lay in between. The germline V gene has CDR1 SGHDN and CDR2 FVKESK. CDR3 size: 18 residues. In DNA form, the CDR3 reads TGTGCCAGCAGCCAAGTGGGCCGCCGGGGACGGGGAAGTCAGCCCCAGCATTTT. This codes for CASSQVGRRGRGSQPQHF.

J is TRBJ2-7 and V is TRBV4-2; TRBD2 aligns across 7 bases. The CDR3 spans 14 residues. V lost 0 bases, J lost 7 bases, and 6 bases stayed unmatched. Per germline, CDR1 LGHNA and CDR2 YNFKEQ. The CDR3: CASSQDWGGSEQYF. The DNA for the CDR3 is TGTGCCAGCAGCCAAGATTGGGGGGGAAGTGAGCAGTACTTC.

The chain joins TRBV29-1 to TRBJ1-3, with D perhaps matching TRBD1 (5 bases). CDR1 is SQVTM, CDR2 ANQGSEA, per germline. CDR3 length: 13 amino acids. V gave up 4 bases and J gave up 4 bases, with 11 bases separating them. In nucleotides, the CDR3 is TGCAGCGTTGCCGGGACGGCAGGAAACACCATATATTTT. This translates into CSVAGTAGNTIYF.

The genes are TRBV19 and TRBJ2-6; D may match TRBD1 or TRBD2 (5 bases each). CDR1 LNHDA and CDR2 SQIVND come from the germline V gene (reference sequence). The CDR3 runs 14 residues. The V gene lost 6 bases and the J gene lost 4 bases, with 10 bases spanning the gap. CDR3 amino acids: CASRIGAGANVLTF. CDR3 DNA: TGTGCCAGTAGAATCGGGGCCGGGGCCAACGTCCTGACTTTC.

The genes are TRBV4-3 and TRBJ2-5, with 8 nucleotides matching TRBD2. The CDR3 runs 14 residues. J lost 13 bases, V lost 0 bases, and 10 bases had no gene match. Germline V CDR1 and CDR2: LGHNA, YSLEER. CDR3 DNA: TGCGCCAGCAGCCAAGATGGGGGACTAGGAAGACTGTACTTC. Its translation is CASSQDGGLGRLYF.

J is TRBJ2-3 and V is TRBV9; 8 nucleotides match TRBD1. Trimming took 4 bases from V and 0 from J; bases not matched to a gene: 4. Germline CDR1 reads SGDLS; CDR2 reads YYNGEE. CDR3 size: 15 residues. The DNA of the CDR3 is TGTGCCAGCAGCTACAGGGGGACTAGCACAGATACGCAGTATTTT. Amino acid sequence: CASSYRGTSTDTQYF.

CDR3 coding DNA: TGTGCCAGCAGCTTAGCTGGTTCACCCCTCCACTTT. This codes for CASSLAGSPLHF. The V gene is TRBV7-2, the J gene TRBJ1-6, with D unresolved. The germline gives CDR1 SGHTA, CDR2 FQGNSA. Trimming stripped 0 bases from V and 9 bases from J, with 3 bases between. The CDR3 runs 12 residues.

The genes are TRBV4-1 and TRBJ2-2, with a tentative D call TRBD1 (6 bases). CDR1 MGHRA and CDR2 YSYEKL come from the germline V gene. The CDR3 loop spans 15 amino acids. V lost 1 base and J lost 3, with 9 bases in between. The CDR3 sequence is CASSQAGTYTGELFF. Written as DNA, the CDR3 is TGCGCCAGCAGCCAAGCCGGGACATACACCGGGGAGCTGTTTTTT.

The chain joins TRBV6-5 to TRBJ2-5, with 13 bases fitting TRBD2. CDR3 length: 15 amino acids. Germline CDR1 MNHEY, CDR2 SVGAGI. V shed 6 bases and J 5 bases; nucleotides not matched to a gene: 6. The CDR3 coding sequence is TGTGCCAGCAGCCTTACTAGCGGGGGGGCGGAGACCCAGTACTTC. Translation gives CASSLTSGGAETQYF.

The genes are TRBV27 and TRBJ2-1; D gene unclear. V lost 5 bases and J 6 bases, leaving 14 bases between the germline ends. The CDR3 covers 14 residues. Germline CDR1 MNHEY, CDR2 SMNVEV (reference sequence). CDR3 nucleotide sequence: TGTGCCAGCAGTCACCGGGCGGTGGGCAATGAGCAGTTCTTC. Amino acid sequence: CASSHRAVGNEQFF.

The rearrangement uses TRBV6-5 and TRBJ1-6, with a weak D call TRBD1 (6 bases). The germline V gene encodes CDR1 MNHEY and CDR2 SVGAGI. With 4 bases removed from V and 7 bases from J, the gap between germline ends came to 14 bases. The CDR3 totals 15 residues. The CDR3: CASSSGVFGNSPLHF. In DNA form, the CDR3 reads TGTGCCAGCAGTTCAGGGGTTTTTGGAAATTCACCCCTCCACTTT.

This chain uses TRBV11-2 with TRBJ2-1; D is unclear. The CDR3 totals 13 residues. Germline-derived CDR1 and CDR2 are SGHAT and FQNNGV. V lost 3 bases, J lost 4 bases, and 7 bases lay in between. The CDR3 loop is CASSFGPYNEQFF. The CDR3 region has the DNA TGTGCCAGCAGCTTTGGACCTTACAATGAGCAGTTCTTC.

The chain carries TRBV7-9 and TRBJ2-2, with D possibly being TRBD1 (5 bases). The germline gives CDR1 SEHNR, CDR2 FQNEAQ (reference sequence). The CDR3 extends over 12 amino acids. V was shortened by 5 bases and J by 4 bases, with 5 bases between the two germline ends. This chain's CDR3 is CASSRGTGELFF. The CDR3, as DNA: TGTGCCAGCAGCAGGGGCACCGGGGAGCTGTTTTTT.

CDR3 loop: CASSPPDGQGYQPQHF. The CDR3 nucleotides read TGTGCCAGCTCACCACCGGATGGACAGGGTTATCAGCCCCAGCATTTT. The genes are TRBV18 and TRBJ1-5; 8 nucleotides agree with TRBD1. Germline V CDR1 and CDR2: KGHSH, LQKENI. The CDR3 length is 16 residues. V lost 0 bases and J lost 5; bases outside the gene matches: 6.

CDR3 sequence (DNA): TGTGCCAGTGGGGACAGCAATCAGCCCCAGCATTTT. Its protein is CASGDSNQPQHF. This rearrangement joins TRBV19 to TRBJ1-5; possible D gene TRBD1, 5 bases. V was clipped by 8 bases and J by 1 base, with 6 bases between them. Germline loops: CDR1 LNHDA, CDR2 SQIVND (reference sequence). The CDR3 totals 12 residues.

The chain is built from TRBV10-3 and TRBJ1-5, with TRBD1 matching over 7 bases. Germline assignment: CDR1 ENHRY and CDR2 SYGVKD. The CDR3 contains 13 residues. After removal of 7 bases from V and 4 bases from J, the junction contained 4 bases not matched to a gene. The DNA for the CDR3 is TGTGCCATCACCCCAGGGGGGAATCAGCCCCAGCATTTT. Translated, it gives CAITPGGNQPQHF.

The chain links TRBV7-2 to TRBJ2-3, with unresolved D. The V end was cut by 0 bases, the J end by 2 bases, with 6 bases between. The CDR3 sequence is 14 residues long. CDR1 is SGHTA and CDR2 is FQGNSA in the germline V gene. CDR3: CASSLAQTTDTQYF. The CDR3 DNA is TGTGCCAGCAGCTTAGCGCAGACCACAGATACGCAGTATTTT.

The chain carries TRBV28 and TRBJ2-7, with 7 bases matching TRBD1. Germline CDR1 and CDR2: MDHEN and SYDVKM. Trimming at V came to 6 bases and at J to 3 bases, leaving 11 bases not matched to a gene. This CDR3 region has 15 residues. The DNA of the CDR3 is TGTGCCAGCAGATTACAGGGGTCGGACCGCTACGAGCAGTACTTC. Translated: CASRLQGSDRYEQYF.

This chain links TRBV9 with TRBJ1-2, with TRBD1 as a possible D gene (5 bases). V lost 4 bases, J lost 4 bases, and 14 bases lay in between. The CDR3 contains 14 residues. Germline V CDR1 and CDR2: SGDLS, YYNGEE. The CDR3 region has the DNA TGTGCCAGCAGCCTTCTAAGTGGGGCCTATGGCTACACCTTC. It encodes CASSLLSGAYGYTF.

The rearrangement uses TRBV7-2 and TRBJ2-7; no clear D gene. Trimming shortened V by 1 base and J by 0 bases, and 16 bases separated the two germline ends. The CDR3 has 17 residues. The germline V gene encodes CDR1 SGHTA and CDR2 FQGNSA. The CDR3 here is CASSLGVVRLSSYEQYF. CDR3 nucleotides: TGTGCCAGCAGCTTAGGAGTAGTACGCTTATCCTCCTACGAGCAGTACTTC. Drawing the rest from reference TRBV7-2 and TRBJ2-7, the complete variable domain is GAGVSQSPSNKVTEKGKDVELRCDPISGHTALYWYRQSLGQGLEFLIYFQGNSAPDKSGLPSDRFSAERTGGSVSTLTIQRTQQEDSAVYLCASSLGVVRLSSYEQYFGPGTRLTVT.

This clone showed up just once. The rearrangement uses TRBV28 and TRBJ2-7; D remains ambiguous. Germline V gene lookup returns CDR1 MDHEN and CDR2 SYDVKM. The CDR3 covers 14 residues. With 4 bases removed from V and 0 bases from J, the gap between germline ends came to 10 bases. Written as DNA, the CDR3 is TGTGCCAGCAGTTCGATGACACTCTCCTACGAGCAGTACTTC. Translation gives CASSSMTLSYEQYF.